The 27 T cell receptor beta chains given below trace back to one sample, sequenced in a study of T-cell reconstitution after alpha-beta-depleted transplantation in children. Researchers prepared the TCRbeta library using unique molecular identifiers, the study reports. A single record per CDR3 protein comes from TCRdb applying MiXCR to the PCR reads. The sample holds about 460,000 distinct CDR3 sequences; roughly 10% are singletons and the top ten take approximately 14%. Specimen: PBMCs, mostly from graft donor cells, collected 180 days after TCRalphabeta/CD19-depleted stem cell transplant. The receptors come from a female patient aged 2-15 years who had a stem cell transplant for aplastic anemia, so the T cells may come from the graft donor.

This clonotype was seen ten or more times. The V call is TRBV10-3, the J call TRBJ1-4; D gene ambiguous. The length of the CDR3 is 14 residues. V was pared by 3 bases and J by 3 bases, with 8 bases between. CDR1 is ENHRY and CDR2 is SYGVKD in the germline V gene. For the CDR3, the DNA is TGTGCCATCAGTGACGGGCAGGCTAATGAAAAACTGTTTTTT. Translated, it gives CAISDGQANEKLFF.

Regarding this clonotype: Germline is not matched at one junction end, which may reflect a read error. The CDR3 nucleotides read TGCTGTGCTAGAGATTTAAGGGGCGAGGAGAGAGAAAAACTGTTTTTT. As protein: CCARDLRGEEREKLFF. The rearrangement uses TRBV20-1 and TRBJ1-4, with TRBD1 as a possible D gene (5 bases). The CDR3 runs 16 residues. CDR1 is DFQATT, CDR2 SNEGSKA, per germline (reference sequence).

The gene calls are TRBV12-3 or TRBV12-4 and TRBJ2-2; D is undetermined. The CDR3 spans 13 residues. V was cut by 5 bases and J by 8 bases, with 12 bases left in between. The DNA of the CDR3 is TGTGCCAGCAGTCCCAGGAATATGGGGGAGCTGTTTTTT. Encoded protein: CASSPRNMGELFF.

The chain couples TRBV27 to TRBJ2-7; D possibly corresponds to TRBD1 (9 bases). Per the germline V gene, CDR1 is MNHEY and CDR2 is SMNVEV (reference sequence). Trimming left V 6 bases short and J 7 bases short, with 19 bases between. The CDR3 sequence is 14 residues long. The chain's CDR3 is CASRTGTGTREQYF. DNA for the CDR3: TGTGCCAGCAGGACCGGGACAGGGACTAGGGAGCAGTACTTC.

This clonotype was detected ten times or more. This chain uses TRBV7-2 with TRBJ2-4; 12 nucleotides match TRBD2. CDR1 SGHTA and CDR2 FQGNSA come from the germline V gene. There are 21 residues in the CDR3. V trimming: 0 bases; J trimming: 1 base; junction bases outside the gene matches: 13. DNA for the CDR3: TGTGCCAGCAGCTTAGCTTACCCCGGACTAGCGGGACCGCCTGCCAAAAACATTCAGTACTTC. Its protein product is CASSLAYPGLAGPPAKNIQYF.

In its sample, this clonotype was seen a few times. This chain uses TRBV3-1 with TRBJ2-7; D may be TRBD2 (6 bases). The germline V gene has CDR1 LGHDT and CDR2 YNNKEL (reference sequence). The CDR3 is made up of 15 amino acids. Trimming removed 3 bases at V and 0 bases at J, with 12 bases between. CDR3 DNA: TGTGCCAGCAGCCATACCGGGACTCACTCCTACGAGCAGTACTTC. It translates to CASSHTGTHSYEQYF.

The chain employs TRBV10-3 and TRBJ2-1; 8 bases align to TRBD2. The CDR3 extends over 18 amino acids. V trimming: 0 bases; J trimming: 6 bases; junction bases outside the gene matches: 13. From germline, CDR1 is ENHRY and CDR2 SYGVKD. This CDR3 is CAISESFVGAGGVNEQFF. The CDR3 DNA is TGTGCCATCAGTGAGTCATTCGTTGGGGCGGGAGGCGTCAATGAGCAGTTCTTC.

The rearrangement links TRBV12-5 to TRBJ2-3; 7 bases are shared with TRBD1. The CDR3 consists of 14 residues. Trimming cost V 3 bases and J 2 bases; bases outside gene matches: 2. Germline V gene lookup returns CDR1 LGHNT and CDR2 FRNRAP. DNA of the CDR3: TGTGCTAGTGGTTTAAGGGGGCTCACAGATACGCAGTATTTT. The encoded protein is CASGLRGLTDTQYF.

The V call is TRBV15, the J call TRBJ1-1; tentatively, D is TRBD1 (6 bases). The CDR3 extends over 15 amino acids. Germline V gives CDR1 LNHNV, CDR2 YYDKDF (reference sequence). V lost 5 bases to trimming and J lost 5 bases, with 18 bases between them. CDR3: CATSRPPGVETEAFF. The DNA for the CDR3 is TGTGCCACCAGCCGCCCCCCAGGGGTGGAAACTGAAGCTTTCTTT. The complete variable domain, with remaining parts taken from reference TRBV15 and TRBJ1-1, reads DAMVIQNPRYQVTQFGKPVTLSCSQTLNHNVMYWYQQKSSQAPKLLFHYYDKDFNNEADTPDNFQSRRPNTSFCFLDIRSPGLGDTAMYLCATSRPPGVETEAFFGQGTRLTVV.

This clonotype showed up just a few times. This rearrangement joins TRBV3-1 to TRBJ2-1; no firm D call. Trimming cost V 4 bases and J 8 bases, with 21 bases left between them. The CDR3 is 16 residues long. Germline lookup yields CDR1 LGHDT and CDR2 YNNKEL (reference sequence). The chain's CDR3 is CASSRLQENPYHEQFF. The DNA for the CDR3 is TGTGCCAGCAGCCGCCTTCAAGAGAACCCTTACCATGAGCAGTTCTTC.

The chain joins TRBV6-1 to TRBJ2-7; D is perhaps TRBD1 (5 bases). This CDR3 has 13 amino acids. The germline V and J ends were trimmed by 2 bases and 4 bases, with 9 bases remaining between them. Germline CDR1 reads MNHNS; CDR2 reads SASEGT. Here the CDR3 reads CASSEHDSYEQYV. Here the CDR3 DNA reads TGTGCCAGCAGTGAACACGACAGTTACGAGCAGTACGTC.

The V call is TRBV6-1, the J call TRBJ2-5; 7 nucleotides align to TRBD1. Germline-derived CDR1 and CDR2 are MNHNS and SASEGT. The CDR3 runs 13 residues. The V gene end was trimmed by 6 bases and the J gene end by 3 bases; junction bases not matched to a gene: 4. The CDR3 region has the DNA TGTGCCAGCAGAATAACAGGGGAAGAGACCCAGTACTTC. It codes for CASRITGEETQYF.

This clonotype was seen only a few times. The junction departs from the called germline gene at one end, perhaps through a read error. The chain is built from TRBV11-1 and TRBJ2-5, with D possibly called TRBD1 or TRBD2 (5 bases each). This CDR3 region has 12 residues. Germline loops: CDR1 SGHAT, CDR2 FQDESV (reference sequence). The CDR3 region is CASSPLRTGRDF. The CDR3 DNA reads TGTGCCAGCAGTCCTCTACGGACGGGACGCGATTTC.

Details on this clonotype: The junction shows a germline mismatch at one end, possibly a read error. The chain joins TRBV28 to TRBJ2-4, with D possibly being TRBD2 (5 bases). CDR1 is MDHEN, CDR2 SYDVKM, per germline. This CDR3 contains 16 residues. The CDR3 DNA reads as TGTGCCAGCAGTTTATGGGGAGCCCCAGCCAAAAACAGTCAGTACTTC. Translation: CASSLWGAPAKNSQYF.

This clonotype was observed a handful of times. The chain links TRBV20-1 to TRBJ2-1; 11 bases match TRBD1. Germline CDR1 and CDR2: DFQATT and SNEGSKA (reference sequence). This CDR3 region has 17 residues. With 3 bases clipped from V and 2 bases from J, the junction kept 9 bases outside the gene matches. The CDR3 protein is CSASHGTGGFTYNEQFF. The CDR3 nucleotides read TGCAGTGCTAGTCACGGGACAGGGGGTTTTACCTACAATGAGCAGTTCTTC.

This chain connects TRBV29-1 to TRBJ2-1; 15 nucleotides agree with TRBD2. The CDR3 runs 13 residues. Unmatched junction bases numbered 0, after V lost 4 bases and J lost 8 bases. Germline V lookup: CDR1 SQVTM, CDR2 ANQGSEA. Here the CDR3 reads CSVGTSGRDEQFF. The CDR3 DNA is TGCAGCGTTGGGACTAGCGGGAGGGATGAGCAGTTCTTC.

The chain carries TRBV4-3 and TRBJ1-5, with a possible D match to TRBD1 (5 bases). The V gene lost 0 bases and the J gene lost 5 bases, with 11 bases spanning the gap. CDR3 length: 15 amino acids. The germline V gene encodes CDR1 LGHNA and CDR2 YSLEER. CDR3 DNA sequence: TGCGCCAGCAGCCAAGAAGTTTGGGGGGATCAGCCCCAGCATTTT. Its translation: CASSQEVWGDQPQHF.

This clonotype was seen a handful of times. The rearrangement links TRBV27 to TRBJ2-7; TRBD1 aligns across 9 bases. J gave up 11 bases and V 5 bases, and 16 bases lay outside the gene matches. The CDR3 contains 15 residues. Germline V CDR1 and CDR2: MNHEY, SMNVEV (reference sequence). The DNA of the CDR3 is TGTGCCAGCAGTAAAACCGGGACAGGGTTTTTTAAGGAGTACGTC. Protein sequence: CASSKTGTGFFKEYV.

The V gene is TRBV15, the J gene TRBJ2-3; TRBD1 or TRBD2 may be the D gene (5 bases each). This CDR3 has 15 residues. V was trimmed by 3 bases and J by 2 bases, leaving 12 bases between them. CDR1 is LNHNV and CDR2 is YYDKDF in the germline V gene (reference sequence). The CDR3 region is CATSRMGPITDTQYF. The CDR3 DNA is TGTGCCACCAGCAGGATGGGACCAATCACAGATACGCAGTATTTT.

There are a few counts of this clonotype. V usage is TRBV5-6 and J usage is TRBJ2-4; no reliable D call. In germline, CDR1 is SGHDT, CDR2 YYEEEE. V lost 7 bases, J lost 0 bases, and 8 bases lay in between. The CDR3 consists of 13 residues. The CDR3 DNA reads as TGTGCCAGCCTGACATTAGCCAAAAACATTCAGTACTTC. The encoded protein is CASLTLAKNIQYF.

The gene calls are TRBV3-1 and TRBJ1-1; D is ambiguous. The germline V gene encodes CDR1 LGHDT and CDR2 YNNKEL (reference sequence). V lost 1 base, J lost 5 bases, and 11 bases lay in between. The CDR3 contains 14 residues. The DNA for the CDR3 is TGTGCCAGCAGCCAAGTTCCAGGACGGACTGAAGCTTTCTTT. Its translation is CASSQVPGRTEAFF.

The V gene is TRBV5-1, the J gene TRBJ2-1; D might be TRBD1 or TRBD2, each matching 5 bases. V shed 7 bases and J shed 0 bases, with 26 bases lying between them. The CDR3 runs 19 residues. CDR1 and CDR2 (germline): SGHRS, YFSETQ. CDR3 coding DNA: TGCGCCAGCCGTTGGGCCGCTCGGGGACCTTCCACCTCCTACAATGAGCAGTTCTTC. This codes for CASRWAARGPSTSYNEQFF.

The chain joins TRBV5-1 to TRBJ2-3; the D gene is possibly TRBD1 (7 bases). V was cut by 1 base and J by 4 bases, with 13 bases left in between. The CDR3 covers 15 residues. Germline V gene data show CDR1 as SGHRS and CDR2 as YFSETQ. CDR3 DNA: TGCGCCAGCAGCTTGATTTTCAGGGGGGCAGATACGCAGTATTTT. Residues: CASSLIFRGADTQYF.

This chain joins TRBV4-3 and TRBJ2-7; perhaps TRBD2 as D (6 bases). From germline, CDR1 is LGHNA and CDR2 YSLEER. This CDR3 has 15 amino acids. The V end lost 1 base, the J end lost 7 bases, and 17 bases lay between the germline ends. CDR3 amino acids: CASSQAGTGEREQYF. As DNA, the CDR3 is TGCGCCAGCAGCCAAGCCGGGACTGGGGAAAGGGAGCAGTACTTC.

This clonotype was counted many times. The CDR3 loop reads CASRRQGAGELFF. Written as DNA, the CDR3 is TGTGCCAGCAGAAGACAGGGGGCCGGGGAGCTGTTTTTT. The J gene is TRBJ2-2, the V gene TRBV27; TRBD1 agrees at 9 bases. V was pared by 6 bases and J by 6 bases, with 2 bases of the junction left unmatched. Germline V CDR1 and CDR2: MNHEY, SMNVEV (reference sequence). This CDR3 has 13 amino acids.

In this sample, this clonotype turned up a few times. The V gene is TRBV9, the J gene TRBJ2-2, with TRBD1 identical over 9 bases. Per the germline V gene, CDR1 is SGDLS and CDR2 is YYNGEE. This CDR3 has 16 amino acids. The J segment lost 6 bases and the V segment lost 4 bases, leaving 10 bases of the junction unmatched. Here the CDR3 reads CASSTTGQGVAGELFF. In DNA, the CDR3 is TGTGCCAGCAGCACCACGGGACAGGGAGTAGCCGGGGAGCTGTTTTTT.

This clonotype has just a few counts. The chain uses TRBV24-1 and TRBJ2-2; 13 nucleotides line up with TRBD2. CDR3 length equals 17 residues. J lost 7 bases, V lost 3 bases, and 7 bases had no gene match. CDR1 is KGHDR, CDR2 SFDVKD, per germline. DNA of the CDR3: TGTGCCACCAGTGATCAAACTAGCGGGAGGGCGAACGGGGAGCTGTTTTTT. It codes for CATSDQTSGRANGELFF.